These 12 T cell receptor beta chains were all obtained from the same sample, sequenced in a study of identical twins. TCRdb re-called the 5' RACE reads through MiXCR, storing one row per CDR3 protein. This sample carries some 790,000 distinct CDR3 sequences, about 20% of them seen once, and the ten largest clones take around 12%. The data also belong to a second study, concerning T cells expressing NK-cell markers.

The sample was PBMCs. These receptors originate from a woman aged 18-29 years in good health.

The gene calls are TRBV5-1 and TRBJ2-3, with 7 bases fitting TRBD2. The junction had 12 bases not matched to a gene; V was cut back by 3 bases and J by 2 bases. The CDR3 spans 17 residues. The germline V gene encodes CDR1 SGHRS and CDR2 YFSETQ. This CDR3 is CASSWLDSGGSTDTQYF. The CDR3, as DNA: TGCGCCAGCAGCTGGCTCGATTCGGGGGGTTCCACAGATACGCAGTATTTT.

This clonotype showed up just a few times. CDR3 nucleotides: TGCGCCTGCGGACTATCCGCGAACACCGGGGAGCTGTTTTTT. The encoded protein is CACGLSANTGELFF. This chain links TRBV5-1 with TRBJ2-2, with D possibly being TRBD2 (6 bases). The CDR3 contains 14 residues. Per germline, CDR1 SGHRS and CDR2 YFSETQ. The V end lost 10 bases, the J end lost 0 bases, and 13 bases lay between the germline ends.

This chain joins TRBV9 and TRBJ2-2, with D uncertain. The CDR3 extends over 12 amino acids. The germline V gene has CDR1 SGDLS and CDR2 YYNGEE. V was pared by 0 bases and J by 7 bases, with 4 bases between. The CDR3 nucleotides read TGTGCCAGCAGCGTAGTCATCGGGGAGCTGTTTTTT. Its translation: CASSVVIGELFF.

This clonotype was found a few times. The chain joins TRBV21-1 to TRBJ1-2. TRBV21-1 is a pseudogene segment. The CDR3 is 15 residues long. The CDR3 DNA is TGTGCCAGCAGCTTTTCAGGGTTGGTTAACTATGGCTACACCTTC. Encoded protein: CASSFSGLVNYGYTF.

V and J are TRBV20-1 and TRBJ1-5; D is undetermined. The length of the CDR3 is 13 residues. V lost 6 bases and J lost 3, with 12 bases in between. The germline V gene encodes CDR1 DFQATT and CDR2 SNEGSKA (reference sequence). Here the CDR3 DNA reads TGCAGTGCGGCATACCGAGACAATCAGCCCCAGCATTTT. This codes for CSAAYRDNQPQHF.

This clonotype occurred a few times. The chain couples TRBV29-1 to TRBJ2-7, with 10 nucleotides matching TRBD1. The CDR3 is 14 residues long. Germline-derived CDR1 and CDR2 are SQVTM and ANQGSEA. V trimming: 7 bases; J trimming: 2 bases; junction bases outside the gene matches: 8. The CDR3 region has the DNA TGCAGCGCACGACCGGGACAGGGGCCCTACGAGCAGTACTTC. This codes for CSARPGQGPYEQYF.

V and J are TRBV20-1 and TRBJ1-2; D uncertain. The CDR3 sequence is 11 residues long. The V gene lost 2 bases and the J gene lost 6 bases, with 7 bases spanning the gap. Germline CDR1 DFQATT, CDR2 SNEGSKA (reference sequence). This CDR3 reads CSARRADGYTF. The CDR3 DNA follows: TGCAGTGCTAGAAGGGCAGATGGCTACACCTTC.

CDR3 amino acids: CASSSSSGTNEQFF. CDR3 sequence (DNA): TGTGCCAGCAGCTCATCTAGCGGGACCAATGAGCAGTTCTTC. The gene calls are TRBV5-6 and TRBJ2-1, with 9 nucleotides matching TRBD2. The germline V gene has CDR1 SGHDT and CDR2 YYEEEE. V shed 3 bases and J 6 bases; nucleotides not matched to a gene: 4. This CDR3 region has 14 residues. The full variable domain, in which reference TRBV5-6 and TRBJ2-1 provide the parts outside the CDR3, is DAGVTQSPTHLIKTRGQQVTLRCSPKSGHDTVSWYQQALGQGPQFIFQYYEEEERQRGNFPDRFSGHQFPNYSSELNVNALLLGDSALYLCASSSSSGTNEQFFGPGTRLTVL.

CDR3: CASSHGPGTGGSYEQYF. CDR3 DNA sequence: TGTGCCAGCAGCCACGGGCCCGGGACAGGGGGGTCCTACGAGCAGTACTTC. This sequence joins TRBV13 and TRBJ2-7; 11 bases fit TRBD1. Trimming at V came to 5 bases and at J to 1 base, leaving 10 bases not matched to a gene. The germline gives CDR1 PRHDT, CDR2 FYEKMQ (reference sequence). The CDR3 runs 17 residues.

CDR3 residues: CASSLSLAGEETQYF. As DNA, the CDR3 is TGTGCCAGCAGCTTATCACTAGCGGGGGAAGAGACCCAGTACTTC. The chain links TRBV11-3 to TRBJ2-5; 11 bases are shared with TRBD2. Trimming cost V 2 bases and J 3 bases; bases outside gene matches: 2. Per germline, CDR1 SGHNT and CDR2 YENEEA. CDR3 length: 15 amino acids.

The J gene is TRBJ2-3, the V gene TRBV21-1; the D call in the table, TRBD1, was not verified against the DNA. TRBV21-1 is flagged as a pseudogene. There are 21 residues in the CDR3. In DNA form, the CDR3 reads TGTGCCAGCTACAGGCCGCCGTTTTGGTCGGGGGTTGGGTTCTCCACAGATACGCAGTATTTT. Translation gives CASYRPPFWSGVGFSTDTQYF.

In this sample, this clonotype turned up a few times. CDR3 nucleotide sequence: TGTGCCAGCAGCAAGGGTGGGGACAGGGTCAATCAGCCCCAGCATTTT. It translates to CASSKGGDRVNQPQHF. The chain combines TRBV9 with TRBJ1-5; TRBD1 matches at 9 bases. The CDR3 loop spans 16 amino acids. Trimming cost V 4 bases and J 3 bases; bases outside gene matches: 8. Germline assignment: CDR1 SGDLS and CDR2 YYNGEE.